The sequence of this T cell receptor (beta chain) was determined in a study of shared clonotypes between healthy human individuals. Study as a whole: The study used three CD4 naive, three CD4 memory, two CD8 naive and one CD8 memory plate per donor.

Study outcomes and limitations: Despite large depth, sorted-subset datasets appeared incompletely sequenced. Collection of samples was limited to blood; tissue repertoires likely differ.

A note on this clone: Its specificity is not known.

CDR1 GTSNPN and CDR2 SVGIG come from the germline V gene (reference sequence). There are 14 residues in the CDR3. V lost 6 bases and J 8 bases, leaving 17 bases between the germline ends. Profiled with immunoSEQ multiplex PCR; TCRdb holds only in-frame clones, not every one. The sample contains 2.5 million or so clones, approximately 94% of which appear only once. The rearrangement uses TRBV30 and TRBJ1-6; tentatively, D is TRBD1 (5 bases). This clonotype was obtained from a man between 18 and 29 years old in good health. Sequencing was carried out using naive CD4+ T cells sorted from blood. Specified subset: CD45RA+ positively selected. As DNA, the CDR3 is TGTGCCTGCGGGAGGCAGGGTCTGGATTCACCCCTCCACTTT. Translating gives CACGRQGLDSPLHF.